These T cell receptor beta chains were read from a single sample in a study of CD8+CD57+ T cells in acquired aplastic anemia. TCRdb independently ran MiXCR on the reads; one entry per CDR3 protein. The sample lists about 180,000 distinct CDR3 sequences, around 48% occurring once. Material: sorted CD4+, CD8+, or CD8+CD57+ T cells (not recorded which) from PBMCs. The source is a human donor with aplastic anemia. Each CDR3 is given with its conserved first and last residue. The D gene is left open where the match is weak. The listing skips clone size in some rows; elsewhere it reads once, few, many or a size class.

d_gene,j_gene,abundance,v_gene,CDR3aa,CDR3nt
NA,TRBJ2-7,many,TRBV10-3,CAISESSAVSYEQYF,TGTGCCATCAGTGAGTCTAGCGCGGTCTCCTACGAGCAGTACTTC
NA,TRBJ1-6,NA,TRBV6-1,CASSAMGRDSPLHF,TGTGCCAGCAGTGCGATGGGGAGGGATTCACCCCTCCACTTT
TRBD2,TRBJ2-5,NA,TRBV29-1,CSVRAGGEYQETQYF,TGCAGCGTCCGAGCGGGGGGGGAGTACCAAGAGACCCAGTACTTC
TRBD2,TRBJ2-2,many,TRBV20-1,CSARGSRPGGNTGELFF,TGCAGTGCTAGAGGGTCTCGACCGGGAGGGAACACCGGGGAGCTGTTTTTT
NA,TRBJ1-5,NA,TRBV10-3,CAISEGGLQPQHF,TGTGCCATCAGTGAGGGGGGGCTTCAGCCCCAGCATTTT
NA,TRBJ2-1,NA,TRBV20-1,CSAPKGGNNEQFF,TGCAGTGCACCCAAGGGAGGAAACAATGAGCAGTTCTTC
NA,TRBJ2-7,NA,TRBV28,CASLGIPMGEQYF,TGTGCCAGCCTGGGGATACCGATGGGTGAGCAGTACTTC
NA,TRBJ2-7,NA,TRBV20-1,CSARDVRGTLYEQYF,TGCAGTGCTAGAGATGTTAGGGGTACTCTCTACGAGCAGTACTTC
TRBD1,TRBJ2-5,NA,TRBV24-1,CATSDLGTGVETQYF,TGTGCCACCAGTGATTTGGGGACAGGGGTTGAGACCCAGTACTTC
NA,TRBJ2-7,NA,TRBV6-4,CASTYLPGTLGGEQYF,TGTGCCAGCACCTACCTACCCGGGACCCTAGGGGGGGAGCAGTACTTC
NA,TRBJ1-2,NA,TRBV10-2,CASSGAVEGSSYGYTF,TGCGCCAGCAGTGGCGCGGTTGAGGGGAGCAGCTATGGCTACACCTTC
TRBD1,TRBJ1-2,few,TRBV28,CASSLTGVGYTF,TGTGCCAGCAGTTTGACAGGGGTAGGCTACACCTTC
NA,TRBJ1-2,NA,TRBV6-2/TRBV6-3,CASSNLRWGSNYGYTF,TGTGCCAGCAGTAACCTCCGCTGGGGCTCTAACTATGGCTACACCTTC
NA,TRBJ1-1,NA,TRBV20-1,CSAARIDTEAFF,TGCAGTGCTGCCAGGATTGACACTGAAGCTTTCTTT
TRBD2,TRBJ2-3,many,TRBV14,CASSQDRLAGRTDTQYF,TGTGCCAGCAGCCAAGATCGCCTAGCGGGTCGGACAGATACGCAGTATTTT
NA,TRBJ2-3,NA,TRBV11-3,CATTWGPSTDTQYF,TGTGCCACCACTTGGGGCCCTAGCACAGATACGCAGTATTTT
NA,TRBJ2-5,many,TRBV7-7,CASSLGGLLETQYF,TGTGCTAGCAGCTTAGGGGGACTATTAGAGACCCAGTACTTC
NA,TRBJ2-5,NA,TRBV6-2/TRBV6-3,CASSYRGAGRGTQYF,TGTGCCAGCAGTTACAGGGGGGCCGGCCGGGGGACCCAGTACTTC
NA,TRBJ1-1,NA,TRBV2,CPSLQVPNTEAFF,TGTCCCAGCTTACAGGTCCCGAACACTGAAGCCTTCTTT
NA,TRBJ1-6,NA,TRBV20-1,CSATLGSLADSPLHF,TGCAGTGCTACCCTGGGCAGCCTGGCAGATTCACCCCTCCACTTT
NA,TRBJ1-1,few,TRBV10-3,CAISRESEAFF,TGTGCCATCTCGAGAGAATCGGAAGCTTTCTTT
NA,TRBJ1-2,NA,TRBV10-3,CAIGARDDYGYTF,TGTGCCATCGGGGCCAGGGACGACTATGGCTACACCTTC
TRBD2,TRBJ2-1,NA,TRBV29-1,CSIRGTSGNGDEQFF,TGCAGCATCCGAGGGACTAGCGGGAATGGGGATGAGCAGTTCTTC
TRBD1,TRBJ1-5,NA,TRBV29-1,CSVPRQGASQPQHF,TGCAGCGTTCCACGACAGGGGGCGAGTCAGCCCCAGCATTTT